This T cell receptor beta chain was found in a study of blood T cell repertoires in COVID-19. Across the study: Acute and convalescent COVID-19 specimens originated in the United States, Italy and Spain. PBMCs, B-cell-depleted T cells, or T cells provided the cDNA or gDNA that made up the material.

Trimming pared 1 base from V and 0 bases from J, leaving 9 bases between. Germline-derived CDR1 and CDR2 are SGHVS and FNYEAQ. The length of the CDR3 is 15 residues. Per the authors' pipeline: Reference gene primers were amplified, and this amplification served to estimate nucleated cell counts. Sequencing was performed with immunoSEQ multiplex PCR; in TCRdb, only in-frame clones are kept and a portion is missing. The V and J calls and clone size come from that table; D and trimming were worked out from the DNA. The sample lists some 130,000 clones; over 75% were seen once. This clone was counted once.

Specimen: peripheral blood. This receptor was identified in a man in his 70s with active COVID-19. The V gene is TRBV7-6, the J gene TRBJ1-1; D is unclear. CDR3 protein: CASSLGGPMNTEAFF. The CDR3 nucleotides read TGTGCCAGCAGCTTAGGAGGGCCCATGAACACTGAAGCTTTCTTT.